This T cell receptor beta chain stems from a study of CD8 T cells in Susac syndrome. V lost 4 bases and J lost 7; bases outside the gene matches: 10. CDR3 length: 15 amino acids. Per germline, CDR1 SEHNR and CDR2 FQNEAQ (reference sequence). The patients serving as multiple sclerosis controls were treatment-naive. They had stable or active relapsing-remitting disease and fulfilled revised McDonald criteria. Random-hexamer reverse transcription was applied to about 0.5 to 1 ug RNA. It was immunoSEQ multiplex PCR that amplified TCR beta CDR3 across 54 Vbeta and 13 Jbeta. TCRdb re-derived calls from the immunoSEQ multiplex PCR reads in MiXCR, one entry per CDR3 protein. The table shows about 430,000 distinct CDR3 sequences, with about 85% occurring only once.

The material sequenced was CD8+ T cells from PBMCs. This clonotype was sampled from a human donor with multiple sclerosis. V gene TRBV7-9 combines with J gene TRBJ2-1; TRBD1 matches 7 bases. The CDR3 sequence is CASSSTTTGTNEQFF. The CDR3 nucleotides read TGTGCCAGCAGCTCCACCACGACAGGGACGAATGAGCAGTTCTTC.